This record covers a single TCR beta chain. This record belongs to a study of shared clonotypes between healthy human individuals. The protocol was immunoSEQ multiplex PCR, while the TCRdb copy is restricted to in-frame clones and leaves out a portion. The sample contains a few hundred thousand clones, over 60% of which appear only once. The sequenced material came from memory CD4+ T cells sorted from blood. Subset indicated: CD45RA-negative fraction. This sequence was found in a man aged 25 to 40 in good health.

The CDR3 nucleotides read TGTGCCAGCAGCATACCTACGACTAGCGGGAGGTACGAGCAGTACTTC. It encodes CASSIPTTSGRYEQYF. The chain joins TRBV5-4 to TRBJ2-7; TRBD2 matches 13 bases. Germline V gives CDR1 SGHNT, CDR2 YYREEE (reference sequence). The CDR3 is 16 amino acids. Trimming took 4 bases from V and 4 from J; bases not matched to a gene: 8.